This TCR beta chain comes out of a study of blood T cell repertoires in COVID-19. Participant-reported clinical history was the basis for cohort assignment. The V end was cut by 0 bases, the J end by 2 bases, with 14 bases between. Germline loops: CDR1 SGHRS, CDR2 YFSETQ. This CDR3 spans 16 amino acids. Authors' processing steps: Reference gene primer amplification in the assay estimated nucleated cell counts. Sequencing was performed with immunoSEQ multiplex PCR; in TCRdb, only in-frame clones are kept and a portion is missing. Clone size and the V and J calls come from that table; the DNA yielded D and trimming. Among 190,000 or so clones, approximately 86% were seen once, and the ten largest hold about a tenth.

The receptor was isolated from a man younger than 35 with acute COVID-19. Material: PBMCs or T cells enriched from blood (not recorded which). The V call is TRBV5-1, the J call TRBJ2-5, with D maybe TRBD2 (6 bases). CDR3 bases: TGCGCCAGCAGCTTGGGCCCACTAGCCTCACAAGAGACCCAGTACTTC. Translation: CASSLGPLASQETQYF.